These T cell receptor beta chains were read from a single sample in a study of human T cells and chemical hapten exposure. One entry per CDR3 protein results from TCRdb running MiXCR on the RACE reads. This table has tens of thousands of distinct CDR3 sequences, nearly 6% appearing once. The sample in question was whole blood, obtained in connection with sensitization to the hapten diphenylcyclopropenone (DPC). Every receptor here comes from a man aged 25-45 years with alopecia areata. Some clones in this sample may be carry-over from other donors' samples. The CDR3 runs from the conserved cysteine through the conserved F or W. The order of the fields is CDR3 protein, CDR3 DNA, J gene, clone size, D gene, V gene. The D gene is left open where the match is weak. The size of a clone is reported for some rows only, either as once, few or many, or as a class for expanded clones.

CDR3 protein: CASSLFEVGELFF; CDR3 DNA: TGTGCCAGCAGCTTATTTGAAGTCGGGGAGCTGTTTTTT; J gene: TRBJ2-2; clone size: many; D gene: .; V gene: TRBV7-2
CDR3 protein: CASSLRVSGVGQPQHF; CDR3 DNA: TGTGCCAGCAGTTTGCGGGTATCAGGGGTCGGTCAGCCCCAGCATTTT; J gene: TRBJ1-5; clone size: many; D gene: .; V gene: TRBV12-3/TRBV12-4
CDR3 protein: CASRTGQSGANVLTF; CDR3 DNA: TGTGCCAGTCGGACAGGGCAGTCTGGGGCCAACGTCCTGACTTTC; J gene: TRBJ2-6; clone size: few; D gene: TRBD1; V gene: TRBV6-5
CDR3 protein: CASSPPGYRGNTEAFF; CDR3 DNA: TGTGCCAGCAGTCCCCCCGGGTACCGAGGTAACACTGAAGCTTTCTTT; J gene: TRBJ1-1; clone size: .; D gene: .; V gene: TRBV7-9
CDR3 protein: CASSYSILSGANVLTF; CDR3 DNA: TGTGCCAGCAGTTACTCCATTCTCTCTGGGGCCAACGTCCTGACTTTC; J gene: TRBJ2-6; clone size: many; D gene: .; V gene: TRBV6-5
CDR3 protein: CASSVTSGSGTGELFF; CDR3 DNA: TGTGCCAGCAGCGTGACTTCTGGCTCGGGCACCGGGGAGCTGTTTTTT; J gene: TRBJ2-2; clone size: many; D gene: .; V gene: TRBV2
CDR3 protein: CASSYSTFRIDSYEQYF; CDR3 DNA: TGTGCCAGCAGTTACTCGACGTTTCGTATCGATTCCTACGAGCAGTACTTC; J gene: TRBJ2-7; clone size: many; D gene: .; V gene: TRBV6-2/TRBV6-3
CDR3 protein: CASSQGRGAGTGELFF; CDR3 DNA: TGTGCCAGCAGCCAAGGCAGGGGCGCGGGCACCGGGGAGCTGTTTTTT; J gene: TRBJ2-2; clone size: few; D gene: .; V gene: TRBV4-2
CDR3 protein: CSVTTGGREQYF; CDR3 DNA: TGCAGTGTCACCACGGGGGGGAGGGAGCAGTACTTC; J gene: TRBJ2-7; clone size: many; D gene: TRBD2; V gene: TRBV20-1
CDR3 protein: CASSLWTSGHYEQYF; CDR3 DNA: TGCGCCAGCAGCCTATGGACTAGCGGCCACTACGAGCAGTACTTC; J gene: TRBJ2-7; clone size: many; D gene: TRBD2; V gene: TRBV5-1
CDR3 protein: CASRSWTGGSGYTF; CDR3 DNA: TGTGCCAGCAGATCTTGGACAGGGGGCTCTGGCTACACCTTC; J gene: TRBJ1-2; clone size: many; D gene: TRBD1; V gene: TRBV6-2/TRBV6-3
CDR3 protein: CASSLVSASDNNYGYTF; CDR3 DNA: TGTGCCAGCAGCCTCGTTTCCGCTTCAGACAATAACTATGGCTACACCTTC; J gene: TRBJ1-2; clone size: many; D gene: .; V gene: TRBV6-1
CDR3 protein: CASSAQGVENSPLHF; CDR3 DNA: TGTGCCAGCAGCGCGCAGGGAGTGGAAAATTCACCCCTCCACTTT; J gene: TRBJ1-6; clone size: many; D gene: .; V gene: TRBV9
CDR3 protein: CASSPGPVGNTGELFF; CDR3 DNA: TGTGCCAGCAGCCCGGGGCCGGTTGGGAACACCGGGGAGCTGTTTTTT; J gene: TRBJ2-2; clone size: many; D gene: .; V gene: TRBV12-3/TRBV12-4
CDR3 protein: CASSSRQAGDYGYTF; CDR3 DNA: TGTGCCAGCAGTTCGCGGCAGGCCGGTGACTATGGCTACACCTTC; J gene: TRBJ1-2; clone size: .; D gene: .; V gene: TRBV11-2
CDR3 protein: CASSLFPRGVGYEQYF; CDR3 DNA: TGTGCCAGCAGTTTATTCCCAAGGGGAGTAGGATACGAGCAGTACTTC; J gene: TRBJ2-7; clone size: many; D gene: .; V gene: TRBV27
CDR3 protein: CASTLLQETQYF; CDR3 DNA: TGTGCCAGCACCCTTCTTCAAGAGACCCAGTACTTC; J gene: TRBJ2-5; clone size: many; D gene: .; V gene: TRBV7-2
CDR3 protein: CSARDPTGNPTYNEQFF; CDR3 DNA: TGCAGTGCTAGAGATCCTACAGGGAATCCCACCTACAATGAGCAGTTCTTC; J gene: TRBJ2-1; clone size: many; D gene: .; V gene: TRBV20-1
CDR3 protein: CASSPAGQQHSPLHF; CDR3 DNA: TGTGCCAGCAGTCCCGCCGGACAGCAACATTCACCCCTCCACTTT; J gene: TRBJ1-6; clone size: many; D gene: .; V gene: TRBV27
CDR3 protein: CASSMVLEQGNQPQHF; CDR3 DNA: TGTGCCAGCTCAATGGTTTTAGAACAGGGCAATCAGCCCCAGCATTTT; J gene: TRBJ1-5; clone size: many; D gene: .; V gene: TRBV18
CDR3 protein: CASSLTGGGGYGYTF; CDR3 DNA: TGTGCCAGCAGTCTGACAGGGGGCGGAGGCTATGGCTACACCTTC; J gene: TRBJ1-2; clone size: many; D gene: TRBD1; V gene: TRBV12-3/TRBV12-4
CDR3 protein: CASTESTDTQYF; CDR3 DNA: TGTGCCAGCACCGAGAGCACAGATACGCAGTATTTT; J gene: TRBJ2-3; clone size: many; D gene: .; V gene: TRBV12-3/TRBV12-4
CDR3 protein: CASSYGGTQYF; CDR3 DNA: TGTGCCAGCAGTTACGGGGGTACGCAGTATTTT; J gene: TRBJ2-3; clone size: many; D gene: .; V gene: TRBV6-2/TRBV6-3
CDR3 protein: CSVAGTPGGNTEAFF; CDR3 DNA: TGCAGCGTTGCCGGGACACCCGGGGGGAACACTGAAGCTTTCTTT; J gene: TRBJ1-1; clone size: many; D gene: .; V gene: TRBV29-1
CDR3 protein: CSASKTSGGADTQYF; CDR3 DNA: TGCAGTGCTAGCAAGACTAGCGGGGGGGCAGATACGCAGTATTTT; J gene: TRBJ2-3; clone size: many; D gene: TRBD2; V gene: TRBV20-1
CDR3 protein: CASGEVGTLYGYTF; CDR3 DNA: TGTGCCAGTGGTGAAGTAGGGACACTCTATGGCTACACCTTC; J gene: TRBJ1-2; clone size: .; D gene: .; V gene: TRBV6-1